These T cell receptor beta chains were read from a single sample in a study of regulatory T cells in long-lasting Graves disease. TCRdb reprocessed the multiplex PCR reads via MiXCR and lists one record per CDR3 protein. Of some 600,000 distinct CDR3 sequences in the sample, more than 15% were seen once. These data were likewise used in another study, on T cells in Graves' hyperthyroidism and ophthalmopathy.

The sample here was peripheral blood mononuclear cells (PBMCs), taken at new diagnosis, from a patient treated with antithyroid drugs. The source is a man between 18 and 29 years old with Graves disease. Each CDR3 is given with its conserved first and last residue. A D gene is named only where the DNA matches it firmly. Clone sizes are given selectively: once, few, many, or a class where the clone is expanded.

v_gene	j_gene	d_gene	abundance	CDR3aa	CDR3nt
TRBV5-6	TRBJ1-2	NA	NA	CASSLGTFDNYGYTF	TGTGCCAGCAGCTTGGGGACATTCGATAACTATGGCTACACCTTC
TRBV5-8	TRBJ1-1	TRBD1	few	CASSLGGQGTEAFF	TGTGCCAGCAGCTTGGGGGGACAGGGCACTGAAGCTTTCTTT
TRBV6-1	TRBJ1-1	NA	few	CASGRGSTEAFF	TGTGCCTCCGGGCGGGGGAGCACTGAAGCTTTCTTT
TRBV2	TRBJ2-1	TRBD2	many	CAGPTSGTGEQFF	TGTGCCGGCCCCACGAGCGGGACGGGTGAGCAGTTCTTC
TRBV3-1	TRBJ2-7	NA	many	CASSQAGEYEQYF	TGTGCCAGCAGCCAAGCGGGAGAGTACGAGCAGTACTTC
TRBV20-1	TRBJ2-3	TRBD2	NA	CSARELATSTDTQYF	TGCAGTGCTAGAGAACTAGCGACTAGCACAGATACGCAGTATTTT
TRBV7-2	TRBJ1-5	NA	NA	CASSLVSRDNQPQHF	TGTGCCAGCAGCTTAGTGTCCAGGGACAATCAGCCCCAGCATTTT
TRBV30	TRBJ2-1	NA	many	CAWDVLNEQFF	TGTGCCTGGGACGTTTTGAATGAGCAGTTCTTC
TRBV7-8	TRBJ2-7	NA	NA	CASSPGTFSSYEQYF	TGTGCCAGCAGCCCGGGGACATTTAGCTCCTACGAGCAGTACTTC
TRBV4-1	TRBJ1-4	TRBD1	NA	CASIPGQGRREKLFF	TGCGCCAGCATCCCGGGACAGGGGAGAAGAGAAAAACTGTTTTTT
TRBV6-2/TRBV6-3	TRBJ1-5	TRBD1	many	CASSSTGGTQPQHF	TGTGCCAGCAGTTCGACAGGGGGAACACAGCCCCAGCATTTT
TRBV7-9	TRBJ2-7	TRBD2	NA	CASSFLGLAGGEQYF	TGTGCCAGCAGCTTTCTGGGACTAGCGGGCGGTGAGCAGTACTTC
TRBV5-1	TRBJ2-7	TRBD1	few	CASSLANRDRGHEQYF	TGCGCCAGCAGCTTGGCCAACCGGGACAGGGGCCACGAGCAGTACTTC
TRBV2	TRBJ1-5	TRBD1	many	CASSQDRGNQPQHF	TGTGCCAGCAGCCAGGACAGGGGTAATCAGCCCCAGCATTTT
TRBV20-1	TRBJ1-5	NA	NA	CSAIDGGQPQHF	TGCAGTGCCATAGATGGCGGTCAGCCCCAGCATTTT
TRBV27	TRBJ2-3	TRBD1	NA	CASSSRKTGGSPPRTDTQYF	TGTGCCAGCAGTTCACGCAAGACAGGGGGCTCTCCACCCCGCACAGATACGCAGTATTTT
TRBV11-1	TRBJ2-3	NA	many	CASSTGNTDTQYF	TGTGCCAGCAGCACAGGTAACACAGATACGCAGTATTTT
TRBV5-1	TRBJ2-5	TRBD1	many	CASSPGQGQETQYF	TGTGCCAGCTCACCGGGACAGGGCCAAGAGACCCAGTACTTC
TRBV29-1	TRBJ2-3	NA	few	CSGGLTDTQYF	TGCAGCGGGGGGCTAACAGATACGCAGTATTTT
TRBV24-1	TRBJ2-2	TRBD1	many	CATSATGADTGELFF	TGTGCCACCAGTGCAACAGGGGCGGACACCGGGGAGCTGTTTTTT
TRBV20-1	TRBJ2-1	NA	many	CSAMEGLYDEQFF	TGCAGTGCTATGGAGGGCCTTTATGATGAGCAGTTCTTC
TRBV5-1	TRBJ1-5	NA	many	CASSLGLNSNQPQHF	TGCGCCAGCAGCTTGGGCCTTAATAGCAATCAGCCCCAGCATTTT
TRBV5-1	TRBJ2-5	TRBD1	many	CASSLDRGRGETQYF	TGCGCCAGCAGCTTGGACAGGGGGCGCGGAGAGACCCAGTACTTC
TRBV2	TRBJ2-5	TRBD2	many	CASEREEGETQYF	TGTGCCAGCGAGCGGGAGGAGGGGGAGACCCAGTACTTC
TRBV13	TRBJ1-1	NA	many	CASSALRQGSAEAFF	TGTGCCAGCAGCGCCTTACGGCAGGGTAGCGCTGAAGCTTTCTTT
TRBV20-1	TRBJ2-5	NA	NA	CSAIPRETQYF	TGCAGTGCTATCCCCCGGGAGACCCAGTACTTC
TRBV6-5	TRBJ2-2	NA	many	CASSYSDRNTGELFF	TGTGCCAGCAGTTACTCGGACAGGAACACCGGGGAGCTGTTTTTT
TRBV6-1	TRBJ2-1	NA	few	CASSVIVSPYNEQFF	TGTGCCAGCAGTGTAATAGTATCCCCCTACAATGAGCAGTTCTTC
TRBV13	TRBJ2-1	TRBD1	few	CASSRRSGTGFPPTEFF	TGTGCCAGCAGCCGGAGATCCGGGACAGGGTTCCCCCCTACGGAGTTCTTC
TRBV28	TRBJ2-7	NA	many	CASSLFMMKREQYF	TGTGCCAGCAGTTTGTTTATGATGAAACGAGAGCAGTACTTC
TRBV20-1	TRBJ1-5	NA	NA	CSARDRVSNQPQHF	TGCAGTGCTAGAGACAGGGTGAGCAATCAGCCCCAGCATTTT
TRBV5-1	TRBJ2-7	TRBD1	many	CASSFPRDRPSGGSYEQYF	TGCGCCAGCAGCTTTCCACGGGACAGGCCTTCCGGAGGCTCCTACGAGCAGTACTTC
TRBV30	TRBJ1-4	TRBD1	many	CAWRRQGEQKLFF	TGTGCCTGGAGAAGACAGGGGGAACAAAAACTGTTTTTT
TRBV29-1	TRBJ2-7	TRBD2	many	CSVGLAGGPFHEQYF	TGCAGCGTGGGACTAGCGGGAGGGCCCTTTCACGAGCAGTACTTC
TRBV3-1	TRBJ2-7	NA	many	CASSQELGWQYF	TGTGCCAGCAGCCAAGAATTGGGATGGCAGTACTTC
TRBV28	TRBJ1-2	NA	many	CASRRYGYTF	TGTGCCAGCAGACGTTATGGCTACACCTTC
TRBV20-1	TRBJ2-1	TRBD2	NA	CSASPTSGSSYNEQFF	TGCAGTGCTAGCCCGACTAGCGGTAGCTCCTACAATGAGCAGTTCTTC
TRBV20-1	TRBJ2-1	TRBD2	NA	CSASPTSGDYNEQFF	TGCAGTGCTAGCCCCACTAGCGGGGATTACAATGAGCAGTTCTTC